The clone carrying this TCR beta chain is judged medium-sized. Its antigen is unknown. The data belong to a study of vaccination and CD4 T cells after COVID-19. Turning to the study itself: Control cultures used a CEFX viral epitope pool, an HIV-1 Nef peptide pool, or no peptide.

This CDR3 is built from 11 residues. Germline CDR1 and CDR2: SGHAT and FQNNGV. Trimming stripped 5 bases from V and 5 bases from J, with 6 bases between. Notes on the study in general: There were relatively few convalescent patients studied, and there were no early post-infection timepoints.

Indicated treatment: roughly 11-day PBMC culture with coronavirus spike peptide pools or control peptides (ViraFEST assay). Oncomine TCR Beta short-read sequencing was applied to DNA from cultured CD4+ T cells. TCRdb reprocessed the PCR reads with MiXCR, giving one entry per CDR3 protein. Of under 20,000 distinct CDR3 sequences in the sample, less than 35% are singletons; the top ten hold about 15%. The clonotype comes from a human donor with COVID-19. The sample taken for sequencing was cultured CD4+ T cells from blood. The J gene is TRBJ2-5, the V gene TRBV11-2; D is unclear. CDR3 region: CASSLVETQYF. The DNA for the CDR3 is TGTGCCAGCAGCCTCGTGGAGACCCAGTACTTC.